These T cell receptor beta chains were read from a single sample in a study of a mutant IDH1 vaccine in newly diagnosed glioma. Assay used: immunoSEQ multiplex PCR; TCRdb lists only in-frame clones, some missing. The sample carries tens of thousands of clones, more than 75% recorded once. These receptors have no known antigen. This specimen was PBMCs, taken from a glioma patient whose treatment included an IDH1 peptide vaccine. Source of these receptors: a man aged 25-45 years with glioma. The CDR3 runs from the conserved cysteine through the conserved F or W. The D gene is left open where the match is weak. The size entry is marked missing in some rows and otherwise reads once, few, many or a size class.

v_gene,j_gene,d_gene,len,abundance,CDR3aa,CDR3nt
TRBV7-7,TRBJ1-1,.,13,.,CASSIDRNTEAFF,TGTGCCAGCAGTATTGACAGGAACACTGAAGCTTTCTTT
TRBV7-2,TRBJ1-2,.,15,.,CASSLGPSLNYGYTF,TGTGCCAGCAGCTTAGGTCCCAGTTTGAACTATGGCTACACCTTC
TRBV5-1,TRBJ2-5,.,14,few,CASSYQPLQETQYF,TGCGCCAGCAGCTACCAACCCCTCCAAGAGACCCAGTACTTC
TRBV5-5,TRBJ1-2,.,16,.,CASSLVFGGRSYGYTF,TGTGCCAGCAGCTTGGTTTTCGGGGGGAGAAGCTATGGCTACACCTTC
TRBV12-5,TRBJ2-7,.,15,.,CASGLGRTETYEQYF,TGTGCTAGTGGTTTGGGCAGGACGGAGACCTACGAGCAGTACTTC
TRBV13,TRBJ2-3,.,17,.,CASSSLLWLISTDTQYF,TGTGCCAGCAGCTCCCTTTTGTGGTTGATTAGCACAGATACGCAGTATTTT
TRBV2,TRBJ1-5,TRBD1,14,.,CASSVGQGNQPQHF,TGTGCCAGCAGTGTGGGACAGGGAAATCAGCCCCAGCATTTT
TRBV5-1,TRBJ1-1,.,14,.,CASSPTARNTEAFF,TGCGCCAGCAGCCCGACAGCGAGGAACACTGAAGCTTTCTTT
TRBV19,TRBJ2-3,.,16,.,CASRSPGTTRRNTQYF,TGTGCCAGTAGGTCCCCCGGGACGACACGAAGGAATACGCAGTATTTT
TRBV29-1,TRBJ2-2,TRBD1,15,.,CSVDRGLANTGELFF,TGCAGCGTAGACAGGGGCCTCGCGAACACCGGGGAGCTGTTTTTT
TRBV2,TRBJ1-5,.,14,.,CASRPGLTNQPQHF,TGTGCCAGCAGGCCGGGACTGACCAATCAGCCCCAGCATTTT
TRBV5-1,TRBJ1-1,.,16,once,CASSQGPAGGNTEAFF,TGCGCCAGCAGCCAGGGACCCGCCGGGGGGAACACTGAAGCTTTCTTT
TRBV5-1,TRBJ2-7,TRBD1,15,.,CASSSGQGFLHEQYF,TGCGCCAGCAGCTCTGGACAGGGATTTTTACACGAGCAGTACTTC
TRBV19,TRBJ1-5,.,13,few,CASSIRQEQPQHF,TGTGCCAGTAGTATCCGGCAGGAACAGCCCCAGCATTTT
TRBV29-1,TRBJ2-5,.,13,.,CSVRKASVETQYF,TGCAGCGTGCGTAAAGCGTCGGTAGAGACCCAGTACTTC
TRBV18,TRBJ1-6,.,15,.,CASSPPGRLNSPLHF,TGTGCCAGCTCACCACCCGGGAGACTAAATTCACCCCTCCACTTT
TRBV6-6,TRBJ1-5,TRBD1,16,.,CASSYSPPGGGQPQHF,TGTGCCAGCAGTTACTCTCCACCAGGGGGAGGTCAGCCCCAGCATTTT
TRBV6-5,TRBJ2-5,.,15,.,CASSYFGGDQETQYF,TGTGCCAGCAGTTACTTTGGGGGAGACCAAGAGACCCAGTACTTC
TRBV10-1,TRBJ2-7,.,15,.,CASSGSGESSYEQYF,TGCGCCAGCAGTGGATCAGGAGAGAGCTCCTACGAGCAGTACTTC
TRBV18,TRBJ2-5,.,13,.,CATGGEIQETQYF,TGTGCCACCGGAGGGGAGATCCAAGAGACCCAGTACTTC
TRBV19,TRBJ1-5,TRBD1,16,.,CASSIPAGGPRLPQHF,TGTGCCAGTAGTATACCAGCAGGGGGGCCTCGACTGCCCCAGCATTTT
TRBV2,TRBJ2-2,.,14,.,CATLRAGLTGELFF,TGTGCCACCTTAAGGGCAGGGCTCACCGGGGAGCTGTTTTTT
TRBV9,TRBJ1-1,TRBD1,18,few,CASSRILLQGARNTEAFF,TGTGCCAGCAGTCGCATCCTGTTACAGGGGGCGAGGAACACTGAAGCTTTCTTT
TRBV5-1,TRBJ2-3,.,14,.,CASNNRQYTDTQYF,TGCGCCAGCAACAACCGACAGTACACAGATACGCAGTATTTT
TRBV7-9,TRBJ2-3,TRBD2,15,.,CASSLASGQTDTQYF,TGTGCCAGCAGCTTAGCTAGCGGGCAAACAGATACGCAGTATTTT
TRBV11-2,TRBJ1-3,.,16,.,CASSLVGRVSGNTIYF,TGTGCCAGCAGCTTAGTGGGCAGAGTCTCTGGAAACACCATATATTTT
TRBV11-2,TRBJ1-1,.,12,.,CASARLTTEAFF,TGTGCCAGCGCCCGATTAACCACTGAAGCTTTCTTT
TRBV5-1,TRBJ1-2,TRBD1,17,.,CASSYEPTGGANYGYTF,TGCGCCAGCAGCTACGAACCGACAGGGGGCGCGAACTATGGCTACACCTTC
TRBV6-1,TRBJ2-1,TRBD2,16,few,CASSELRLAGGDEQFF,TGTGCCAGCAGTGAACTCCGACTAGCGGGGGGCGATGAGCAGTTCTTC
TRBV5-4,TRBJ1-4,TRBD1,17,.,CASSFGGTVQRGEKLFF,TGTGCCAGCAGCTTTGGGGGGACAGTTCAGCGGGGGGAAAAACTGTTTTTT
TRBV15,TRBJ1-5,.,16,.,CATSRERGSGNQPQHF,TGTGCCACCAGCAGAGAGCGGGGTTCCGGCAATCAGCCCCAGCATTTT
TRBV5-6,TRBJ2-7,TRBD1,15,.,CASSHRDSPTHEQYF,TGTGCCAGCAGCCACCGGGACAGTCCTACCCACGAGCAGTACTTC
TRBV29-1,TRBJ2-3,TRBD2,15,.,CSVDLAGETTDTQYF,TGCAGCGTTGACTTAGCGGGGGAAACCACAGATACGCAGTATTTT
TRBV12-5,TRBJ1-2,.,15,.,CASGGTRGYNYGYTF,TGTGCTAGTGGTGGAACACGGGGATATAACTATGGCTACACCTTC
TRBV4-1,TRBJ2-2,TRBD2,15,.,CASSLGGTNTGELFF,TGCGCCAGCAGCTTGGGGGGGACGAACACCGGGGAGCTGTTTTTT